This TCR beta chain stems from a study of blood T cell repertoires in COVID-19. This clone is a singleton in its sample. In the authors' workflow: The authors estimated nucleated cell counts from reference gene primer amplification. Using immunoSEQ multiplex PCR, the repertoire was profiled, and TCRdb retains in-frame clones only, with some absent. V and J calls and clone size are those listed in that table; D and trimming were worked out from the DNA. The sample records 170,000 or so clones, just under 90% being singletons. From germline, CDR1 is DFQATT and CDR2 SNEGSKA (reference sequence). V lost 3 bases and J lost 0; bases outside the gene matches: 3. This CDR3 spans 14 amino acids.

The sequenced sample consisted of peripheral blood. This chain links TRBV20-1 with TRBJ2-3; 7 bases fit TRBD1. The sequence was obtained from a young woman who had recovered from COVID-19. The CDR3 coding sequence is TGCAGTGCTAGTTTCAGGGGGAGCACAGATACGCAGTATTTT. It codes for CSASFRGSTDTQYF.